A single sample is the source of the 29 T cell receptor beta chains below, sequenced in a study of cytomegalovirus exposure and HLA in healthy donors. Use of 60 Vbeta and 13 Jbeta primers characterized the PCR. Only in-frame clones appear in the TCRdb table, and some are missing; sequencing was by immunoSEQ multiplex PCR. The sample has roughly 180,000 clones, 78% seen once. Sequencing input: PBMCs. These receptors all come from a female donor in good health and CMV-seronegative.

The chain has TRBV25-1 and TRBJ1-5; D gene uncertain. The CDR3 is 12 amino acids. V gave up 2 bases and J gave up 11 bases, with 10 bases separating them. Looked up from germline, CDR1 is MGHDK and CDR2 is SYGVNS. CDR3 in amino acids: CASSEVQASQHF. The DNA of the CDR3 is TGTGCCAGCAGTGAAGTGCAGGCTTCCCAGCATTTT. Using reference TRBV25-1 and TRBJ1-5 for the parts outside the CDR3, the full variable domain is EADIYQTPRYLVIGTGKKITLECSQTMGHDKMYWYQQDPGMELHLIHYSYGVNSTEKGDLSSESTVSRIRTEHFPLTLESARPSHTSQYLCASSEVQASQHFGDGTRLSIL.

This clone was detected only a few times. This sequence joins TRBV28 and TRBJ2-1, with TRBD2 matching over 10 bases. The CDR3 has 15 amino acids. Germline CDR1 MDHEN, CDR2 SYDVKM. After removal of 6 bases from V and 6 bases from J, the junction contained 8 bases not matched to a gene. As DNA, the CDR3 is TGTGCCAGCAGCCAATCCGGGACTAGCGTCAATGAGCAGTTCTTC. Its translation is CASSQSGTSVNEQFF. Complete variable domain (other parts from reference TRBV28 and TRBJ2-1): DVKVTQSSRYLVKRTGEKVFLECVQDMDHENMFWYRQDPGLGLRLIYFSYDVKMKEKGDIPEGYSVSREKKERFSLILESASTNQTSMYLCASSQSGTSVNEQFFGPGTRLTVL.

V gene TRBV19 combines with J gene TRBJ2-7; 11 positions match TRBD1. This CDR3 comprises 14 residues. Trimming took 7 bases from V and 4 from J; bases not matched to a gene: 6. CDR1 is LNHDA and CDR2 is SQIVND in the germline V gene (reference sequence). In nucleotides, the CDR3 is TGTGCCAGTAAAGCAGGACAGGGGGCTTACGAGCAGTACTTC. As protein: CASKAGQGAYEQYF.

This CDR3 reads CASLADLTDTQYF. In nucleotides, the CDR3 is TGTGCCAGCCTAGCGGATCTCACAGATACGCAGTATTTT. The chain joins TRBV2 to TRBJ2-3, with 7 bases that match TRBD2. The CDR3 is 13 residues long. Germline-derived CDR1 and CDR2 are SNHLY and FYNNEI. Unmatched junction bases numbered 4, after V lost 8 bases and J lost 2 bases.

This rearrangement joins TRBV9 to TRBJ2-5; TRBD1 matches 9 bases. The CDR3 is made up of 17 amino acids. Germline V gene data show CDR1 as SGDLS and CDR2 as YYNGEE. J was trimmed by 5 bases and V by 5 bases; bases with no gene match: 16. CDR3 sequence: CASSNKLKQGANETQYF. CDR3 sequence (DNA): TGTGCCAGCAGTAATAAGCTTAAACAGGGGGCGAACGAGACCCAGTACTTC.

The chain recombines TRBV27 with TRBJ2-2, with 12 bases fitting TRBD2. J gave up 6 bases and V 2 bases, and 7 bases lay outside the gene matches. This CDR3 comprises 17 residues. Per germline, CDR1 MNHEY and CDR2 SMNVEV (reference sequence). CDR3 sequence (DNA): TGTGCCAGCAGTTTAAGCTCGACTAGCGGGAGTCCCGGGGAGCTGTTTTTT. Its protein product is CASSLSSTSGSPGELFF.

The chain couples TRBV2 to TRBJ2-7, with 7 bases matching TRBD1. V gave up 6 bases and J gave up 0 bases; unmatched junction bases: 5. The CDR3 loop spans 14 amino acids. CDR1 is SNHLY, CDR2 FYNNEI, per germline. CDR3 sequence: CASRLQGSSYEQYF. CDR3 nucleotide sequence: TGTGCCAGCAGATTACAGGGGAGCTCCTACGAGCAGTACTTC.

The chain is built from TRBV19 and TRBJ1-2, with a weak D call TRBD1 (6 bases). V lost 4 bases and J lost 10, with 22 bases in between. The germline CDR1 and CDR2 sequences are LNHDA and SQIVND (reference sequence). This CDR3 comprises 15 residues. The CDR3 nucleotides are TGTGCCAGTAGTAATCGGGGGGCTTCCTCTTGGGTCTACACCTTC. Its translation: CASSNRGASSWVYTF.

In its sample, this clone was seen a few times. The rearrangement links TRBV7-9 to TRBJ1-3; the D is unclear. The CDR3 runs to 15 residues. V shed 5 bases and J shed 3 bases, with 14 bases lying between them. Per the germline V gene, CDR1 is SEHNR and CDR2 is FQNEAQ (reference sequence). CDR3 residues: CASSPPPRLGNTIYF. The CDR3 nucleotides are TGTGCCAGCAGCCCCCCACCCAGGCTTGGAAACACCATATATTTT.

V usage is TRBV6-6 and J usage is TRBJ2-5; D is ambiguous. Deletions cut 2 bases from V and 4 bases from J, with 8 bases between. This CDR3 is built from 13 residues. Germline V gives CDR1 MNHNY, CDR2 SVGAGI (reference sequence). The DNA of the CDR3 is TGTGCCAGCAGTTACGGCCCCCGAGAGACCCAGTACTTC. This codes for CASSYGPRETQYF.

The V and J genes are TRBV7-4 and TRBJ2-7; D remains unclear. Germline V gene lookup returns CDR1 SGHVT and CDR2 SQSDAQ. This CDR3 has 16 residues. V lost 5 bases and J 2 bases, leaving 19 bases between the germline ends. CDR3 amino acids: CASSPRHFLVPYEQYF. For the CDR3, the DNA is TGTGCCAGCAGCCCTCGACACTTTCTGGTTCCCTACGAGCAGTACTTC.

The rearrangement uses TRBV28 and TRBJ1-2; TRBD1 aligns across 11 bases. The CDR3 consists of 13 residues. The V segment lost 7 bases and the J segment 5 bases; nucleotides outside the gene matches: 3. Germline CDR1 is MDHEN and CDR2 is SYDVKM. Here the CDR3 reads CASIGTGGYGYTF. The CDR3 DNA reads as TGTGCCAGCATCGGGACAGGGGGTTATGGCTACACCTTC.

This clone was recorded a few times. The chain carries TRBV5-1 and TRBJ2-1, with 8 bases aligning to TRBD2. Germline values: CDR1 SGHRS, CDR2 YFSETQ. V lost 6 bases and J lost 4; bases outside the gene matches: 9. This CDR3 contains 15 residues. CDR3 in DNA: TGCGCCAGCACCACCGACAGCGGGGGATACAATGAGCAGTTCTTC. Protein product: CASTTDSGGYNEQFF.

This clone has more than one count but fewer than ten. The V call is TRBV6-1, the J call TRBJ1-6, with 7 bases identical to TRBD1. Trimming took 6 bases from V and 4 from J; bases not matched to a gene: 3. Germline loops: CDR1 MNHNS, CDR2 SASEGT. The CDR3 is 14 amino acids. The CDR3 region has the DNA TGTGCCAGCAGCCCGGGACAGTATAATTCACCCCTCCACTTT. This gives the protein CASSPGQYNSPLHF.

The CDR3 DNA follows: TGCGCCAGCAGCCCTGGACTAGCGGGAGCAGGCCCAGCCTACGAGCAGTACTTC. Translation gives CASSPGLAGAGPAYEQYF. The chain joins TRBV4-3 to TRBJ2-7; 13 bases map to TRBD2. There are 18 residues in the CDR3. The germline V gene has CDR1 LGHNA and CDR2 YSLEER. V shed 4 bases, J shed 2 bases, and the junction held 11 bases outside the gene matches.

This chain uses TRBV5-8 with TRBJ2-2; 7 bases are shared with TRBD2. Germline V gene lookup returns CDR1 SGHTS and CDR2 YDEGEE. This CDR3 is built from 17 residues. J lost 2 bases, V lost 4 bases, and 11 bases had no gene match. CDR3 in amino acids: CASSALVGRINTGELFF. Here the CDR3 DNA reads TGTGCCAGCAGCGCGCTGGTCGGGAGGATTAACACCGGGGAGCTGTTTTTT.

In its sample, this clone was seen once. The chain links TRBV6-1 to TRBJ2-7, with TRBD2 matching 11 bases. J was trimmed by 3 bases and V by 10 bases; bases with no gene match: 5. Germline CDR1 is MNHNS and CDR2 is SASEGT. The CDR3 consists of 13 residues. CDR3 loop: CATIGTSGYEQYF. The CDR3, as DNA: TGTGCCACCATCGGGACTAGCGGCTACGAGCAGTACTTC.

At least ten counts were recorded for this clone. The gene calls are TRBV14 and TRBJ2-7, with D possibly being TRBD2 (5 bases). Germline loops: CDR1 SGHDN, CDR2 FVKESK. V was pared by 0 bases and J by 4 bases, with 13 bases between. The CDR3 consists of 15 residues. DNA of the CDR3: TGTGCCAGCAGCCAAGACGGACGGGGTTGGTACGAGCAGTACTTC. Protein product: CASSQDGRGWYEQYF.

This clone was counted a few times. The chain couples TRBV28 to TRBJ2-1; 12 bases fit TRBD2. V trimming: 5 bases; J trimming: 4 bases; junction bases outside the gene matches: 6. CDR1 and CDR2 (germline): MDHEN, SYDVKM. This CDR3 contains 16 residues. CDR3 bases: TGTGCCAGCAGTACACTAGCGGGAGGAAATTACAATGAGCAGTTCTTC. This codes for CASSTLAGGNYNEQFF. The complete variable domain, with remaining parts taken from reference TRBV28 and TRBJ2-1, reads DVKVTQSSRYLVKRTGEKVFLECVQDMDHENMFWYRQDPGLGLRLIYFSYDVKMKEKGDIPEGYSVSREKKERFSLILESASTNQTSMYLCASSTLAGGNYNEQFFGPGTRLTVL.

The chain carries TRBV5-6 and TRBJ1-2, with D hard to call. CDR1 is SGHDT, CDR2 YYEEEE, per germline. V dropped 1 base and J dropped 2 bases, with 6 bases sitting between them. The CDR3 covers 13 residues. The CDR3 spells CASSLRGNYGYTF. CDR3 bases: TGTGCCAGCAGCTTGAGAGGAAACTATGGCTACACCTTC.

The chain has TRBV6-4 and TRBJ2-3; D is possibly TRBD2 (5 bases). The germline CDR1 and CDR2 sequences are MRHNA and SNTAGT. This CDR3 has 15 residues. V shed 0 bases and J shed 3 bases, with 10 bases lying between them. CDR3 loop: CASSDSRGGTDTQYF. CDR3 DNA sequence: TGTGCCAGCAGTGACTCTCGGGGTGGTACAGATACGCAGTATTTT.

The rearrangement links TRBV29-1 to TRBJ2-1; 9 bases are shared with TRBD2. Germline loops: CDR1 SQVTM, CDR2 ANQGSEA. The length of the CDR3 is 15 residues. Unmatched junction bases numbered 10, after V lost 6 bases and J lost 4 bases. The CDR3 spells CSVALAGKPYNEQFF. CDR3 sequence (DNA): TGCAGCGTAGCGCTAGCGGGGAAGCCTTACAATGAGCAGTTCTTC.

The V call is TRBV6-1, the J call TRBJ2-5; 8 bases line up with TRBD1. V dropped 1 base and J dropped 0; count of bases not matched to a gene: 10. The CDR3 consists of 18 residues. CDR1 and CDR2 (germline): MNHNS, SASEGT. The CDR3 sequence: CASSEVTGGGVDQETQYF. Here the CDR3 DNA reads TGTGCCAGCAGTGAAGTCACAGGGGGTGGTGTTGACCAAGAGACCCAGTACTTC.

The chain recombines TRBV29-1 with TRBJ1-1; no clear D gene. The CDR3 length is 12 residues. The germline CDR1 and CDR2 sequences are SQVTM and ANQGSEA. V gave up 3 bases and J gave up 6 bases, with 11 bases separating them. DNA of the CDR3: TGCAGCGTTGAGTGGAGGTGGCCTGAAGCTTTCTTT. Its protein product is CSVEWRWPEAFF.

This clone was found a few times. The chain couples TRBV6-5 to TRBJ1-6, with D tentatively TRBD1 (5 bases). With 10 bases removed from V and 5 bases from J, the gap between germline ends came to 15 bases. CDR3 size: 14 residues. Germline CDR1 and CDR2: MNHEY and SVGAGI. CDR3 region: CATTAGRDNSPLHF. The DNA of the CDR3 is TGTGCCACCACGGCCGGCAGGGATAATTCACCCCTCCACTTT.

The chain carries TRBV27 and TRBJ2-1; 8 bases line up with TRBD2. This CDR3 is built from 15 residues. The V gene's germline CDR1 is MNHEY and CDR2 SMNVEV (reference sequence). V trimming: 4 bases; J trimming: 0 bases; junction bases outside the gene matches: 2. CDR3 sequence reads: CASSSGLGSYNEQFF. Written as DNA, the CDR3 is TGTGCCAGCAGTTCGGGACTAGGCTCCTACAATGAGCAGTTCTTC.

The chain joins TRBV19 to TRBJ2-3, with 9 nucleotides matching TRBD2. The germline V gene encodes CDR1 LNHDA and CDR2 SQIVND (reference sequence). Trimming cost V 9 bases and J 8 bases; bases outside gene matches: 18. CDR3 length: 16 amino acids. The CDR3 DNA is TGTGCCAGCAGTTCCAAAGAAGCGGGGGGCGCAGGTACGCAGTATTTT. Amino acids: CASSSKEAGGAGTQYF.

The chain carries TRBV5-4 and TRBJ1-6; D call uncertain. Germline values: CDR1 SGHNT, CDR2 YYREEE (reference sequence). V gave up 0 bases and J gave up 14 bases, with 6 bases separating them. The CDR3 consists of 11 residues. The CDR3: CASSLGQALHF. Written as DNA, the CDR3 is TGTGCCAGCAGCTTGGGACAAGCCCTCCACTTT.

The chain recombines TRBV19 with TRBJ2-1; TRBD2 aligns across 11 bases. CDR1 and CDR2 (germline): LNHDA, SQIVND (reference sequence). The CDR3 runs to 14 residues. With V trimmed by 6 bases and J by 7 bases, 5 bases remained unmatched. CDR3 loop: CASSQTSGGNEQFF. The CDR3 nucleotides read TGTGCCAGTAGCCAAACTAGCGGGGGAAATGAGCAGTTCTTC.